This TCR beta chain was found in a study of CD8 T cells in ankylosing spondylitis. This CDR3 comprises 17 residues. The germline V and J ends were trimmed by 6 bases and 5 bases, with 25 bases remaining between them. CDR1 and CDR2 (germline): SNHLY, FYNNEI. Findings and limits, study-wide: Significantly higher representation of disease-linked clones was reported for matched ankylosing spondylitis synovial fluid. Past studies reported some motif variants in reactive arthritis synovial fluid and blood.

Concerning this clonotype itself: Its matching antigen is unknown.

TCRdb called the 5' RACE reads again in MiXCR, with one record for every CDR3 protein. The sample holds 35,000 or so distinct CDR3 sequences, approximately 6% seen once. V gene TRBV2 combines with J gene TRBJ2-5; the D call may be TRBD1 or TRBD2 (5 bases each). The specimen sequenced was blood, either unsorted or a sorted T cell fraction (not recorded which). This receptor was taken from a male donor with ankylosing spondylitis or in good health (not recorded which). The CDR3 DNA is TGTGCCAGCAGCCCCAGTACCGGGACGATCGGACGGGAGACCCAGTACTTC. It translates to CASSPSTGTIGRETQYF.